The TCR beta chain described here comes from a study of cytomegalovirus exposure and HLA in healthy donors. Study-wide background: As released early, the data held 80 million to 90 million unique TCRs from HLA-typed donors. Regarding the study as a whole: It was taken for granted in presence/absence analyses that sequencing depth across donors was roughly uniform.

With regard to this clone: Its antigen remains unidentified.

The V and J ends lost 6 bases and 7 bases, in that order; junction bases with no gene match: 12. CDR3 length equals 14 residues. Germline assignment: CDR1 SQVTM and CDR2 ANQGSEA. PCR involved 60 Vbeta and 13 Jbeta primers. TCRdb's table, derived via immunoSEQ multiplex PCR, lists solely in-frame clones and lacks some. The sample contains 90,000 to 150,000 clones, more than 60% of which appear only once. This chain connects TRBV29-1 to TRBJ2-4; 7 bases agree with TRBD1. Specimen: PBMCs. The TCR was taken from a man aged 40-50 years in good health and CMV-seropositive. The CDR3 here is CSVAPRQGGNIQYF. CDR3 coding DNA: TGCAGCGTGGCACCGCGACAGGGTGGCAACATTCAGTACTTC.